This T cell receptor (beta chain) derives from a study of cytomegalovirus exposure and HLA in healthy donors. PCR involved 60 Vbeta and 13 Jbeta primers. Repertoires were generated with immunoSEQ multiplex PCR, while TCRdb's copy carries only in-frame clones and drops some. The sample lists hundreds of thousands of clones; around 80% were seen once. CDR3 length: 15 residues. The germline V gene has CDR1 SGHTS and CDR2 YDEGEE. V shed 5 bases and J 4 bases; nucleotides not matched to a gene: 12. This clone was observed a few times. V is TRBV5-8 and J is TRBJ2-7; 7 bases line up with TRBD2. Sequenced material: PBMCs. This receptor was taken from a male donor in good health and CMV-seronegative. In DNA form, the CDR3 reads TGTGCCAGCAGTTTAAAGCGGGGAGTTCTTTACGAGCAGTACTTC. The encoded protein is CASSLKRGVLYEQYF.